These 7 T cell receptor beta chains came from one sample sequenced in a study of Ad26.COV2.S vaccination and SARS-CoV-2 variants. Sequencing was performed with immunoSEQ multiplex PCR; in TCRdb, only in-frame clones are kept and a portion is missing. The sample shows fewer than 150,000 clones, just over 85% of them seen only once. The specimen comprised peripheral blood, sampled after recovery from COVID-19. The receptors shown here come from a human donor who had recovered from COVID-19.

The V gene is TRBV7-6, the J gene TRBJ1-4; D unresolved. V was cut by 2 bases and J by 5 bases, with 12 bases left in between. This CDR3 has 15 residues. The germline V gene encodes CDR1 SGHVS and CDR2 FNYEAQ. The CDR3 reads CASSLPTAGNEKLFF. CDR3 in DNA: TGTGCCAGCAGCTTACCCACGGCCGGCAATGAAAAACTGTTTTTT.

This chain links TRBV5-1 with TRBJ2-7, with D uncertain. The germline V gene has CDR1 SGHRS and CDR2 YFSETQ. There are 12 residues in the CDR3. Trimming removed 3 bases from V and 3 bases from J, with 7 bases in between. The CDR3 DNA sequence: TGCGCCAGCAGCTGGGGTGGCTACGAGCAGTACTTC. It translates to CASSWGGYEQYF.

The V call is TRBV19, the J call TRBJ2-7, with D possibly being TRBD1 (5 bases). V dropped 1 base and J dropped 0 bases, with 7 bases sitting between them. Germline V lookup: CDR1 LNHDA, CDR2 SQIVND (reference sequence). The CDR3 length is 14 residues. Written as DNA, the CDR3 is TGTGCCAGTAGTATAGTTGGGGCCTCCTACGAGCAGTACTTC. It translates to CASSIVGASYEQYF.

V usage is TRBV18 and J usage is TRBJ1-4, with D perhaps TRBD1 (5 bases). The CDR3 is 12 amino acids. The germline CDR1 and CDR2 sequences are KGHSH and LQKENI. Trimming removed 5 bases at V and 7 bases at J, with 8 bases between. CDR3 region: CASSTGGEKLFF. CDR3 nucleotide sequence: TGTGCCAGCTCAACCGGGGGTGAAAAACTGTTTTTT.

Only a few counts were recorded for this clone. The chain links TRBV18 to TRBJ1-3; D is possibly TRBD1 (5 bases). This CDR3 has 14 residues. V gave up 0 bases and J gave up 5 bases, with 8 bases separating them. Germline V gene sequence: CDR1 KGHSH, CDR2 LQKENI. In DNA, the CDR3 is TGTGCCAGCTCACCACCGGGGGATCGAAACACCATATATTTT. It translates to CASSPPGDRNTIYF. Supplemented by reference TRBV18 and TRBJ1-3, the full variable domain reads NAGVMQNPRHLVRRRGQEARLRCSPMKGHSHVYWYRQLPEEGLKFMVYLQKENIIDESGMPKERFSAEFPKEGPSILRIQQVVRGDSAAYFCASSPPGDRNTIYFGEGSWLTVV.

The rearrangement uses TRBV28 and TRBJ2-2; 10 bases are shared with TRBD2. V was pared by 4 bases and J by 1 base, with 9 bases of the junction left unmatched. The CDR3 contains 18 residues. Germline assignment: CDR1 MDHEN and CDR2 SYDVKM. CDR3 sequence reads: CASSSFLAGVMNTGELFF. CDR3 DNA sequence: TGTGCCAGCAGTTCTTTTCTAGCGGGGGTTATGAACACCGGGGAGCTGTTTTTT. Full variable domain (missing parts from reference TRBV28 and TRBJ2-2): DVKVTQSSRYLVKRTGEKVFLECVQDMDHENMFWYRQDPGLGLRLIYFSYDVKMKEKGDIPEGYSVSREKKERFSLILESASTNQTSMYLCASSSFLAGVMNTGELFFGEGSRLTVL.

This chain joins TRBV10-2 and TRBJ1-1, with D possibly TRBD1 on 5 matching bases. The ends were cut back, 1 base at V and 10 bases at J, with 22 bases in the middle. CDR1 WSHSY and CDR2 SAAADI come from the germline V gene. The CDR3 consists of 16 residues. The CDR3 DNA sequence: TGCGCCAGCAGTGAGTGGGGGAATATTGAACATGGTGGAGCTTTCTTT. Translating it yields CASSEWGNIEHGGAFF.